This TCR beta chain was sequenced during a study of shared clonotypes between healthy human individuals. Trimming removed 1 base at V and 7 bases at J, with 5 bases between. This CDR3 contains 12 residues. Germline V gene lookup returns CDR1 SEHNR and CDR2 FQNEAQ (reference sequence). Method: immunoSEQ multiplex PCR; TCRdb's copy keeps in-frame clones and lacks some. The profile shows over 400,000 clones, approximately 80% of them singletons. A word on this clone: The sample carries other DNA sequences with the same CDR3.

The clonotype originates from a woman between 40 and 55 years old in good health. Some clones in this sample may be carry-over from other donors' samples. The specimen was PBMCs. This chain connects TRBV7-9 to TRBJ2-1; unclear D gene. CDR3: CASSLDVNEQFF. CDR3 DNA: TGTGCCAGCAGCTTAGACGTAAATGAGCAGTTCTTC.